These 13 T cell receptor beta chains came from one sample sequenced in a study of blood T cell repertoires in COVID-19. Here immunoSEQ multiplex PCR was the method, and the copy in TCRdb shows in-frame clones only, minus some. The sample comprises approximately 240,000 clones, about 80% of which are singletons, and about 5.3% rests with the top ten. What was sequenced was peripheral blood. These receptor sequences come from an elderly woman with active or convalescent COVID-19.

This sequence joins TRBV3-1 (or the pseudogene TRBV3-2) and TRBJ2-7; D remains ambiguous. The CDR3 has 15 amino acids. Germline V gene data show CDR1 as LGHDT and CDR2 as YNNKEL (reference sequence). Between the trimmed V and J ends, which lost 1 base and 4 bases, there was a span of 14 bases. CDR3 sequence (DNA): TGTGCCAGCAGCCAAGGGTACTTACCTGGTTACGAGCAGTACTTC. Translation: CASSQGYLPGYEQYF.

This clone was recorded once. The chain joins TRBV7-9 to TRBJ1-4; D possibly corresponds to TRBD1 (5 bases). This CDR3 spans 15 amino acids. V was trimmed by 5 bases and J by 7 bases, leaving 17 bases between them. Germline V gives CDR1 SEHNR, CDR2 FQNEAQ (reference sequence). CDR3 protein: CASSKGTGRAEKLFF. CDR3 DNA sequence: TGTGCCAGCAGCAAAGGGACGGGGAGGGCTGAAAAACTGTTTTTT.

This clone has a single count. This chain uses TRBV5-4 with TRBJ2-1, with 8 bases matching TRBD2. This CDR3 region has 17 residues. Germline V CDR1 and CDR2: SGHNT, YYREEE (reference sequence). Trimming removed 1 base from V and 4 bases from J; junction bases left unmatched: 10. CDR3 region: CASSLQVTSASYNEQFF. In DNA form, the CDR3 reads TGTGCCAGCAGCTTGCAGGTGACTAGCGCGAGTTACAATGAGCAGTTCTTC.

The chain employs TRBV19 and TRBJ2-1; 16 bases map to TRBD2. The CDR3 consists of 20 residues. The germline gives CDR1 LNHDA, CDR2 SQIVND (reference sequence). Trimming removed 9 bases from V and 0 bases from J; junction bases left unmatched: 14. The CDR3 reads CASSGRPGLAGGSSYNEQFF. CDR3 sequence (DNA): TGTGCCAGCTCAGGTCGCCCGGGACTAGCGGGGGGGAGCTCCTACAATGAGCAGTTCTTC.

The V call is TRBV18, the J call TRBJ2-7; D is undetermined. The germline V and J ends were trimmed by 2 bases and 1 base, with 6 bases remaining between them. The germline gives CDR1 KGHSH, CDR2 LQKENI. The CDR3 loop spans 13 amino acids. CDR3 region: CASSPSQSYEQYF. In DNA, the CDR3 is TGTGCCAGCTCACCATCCCAGTCCTACGAGCAGTACTTC.

This clone has just a few counts. The V gene is TRBV9, the J gene TRBJ1-2; possible D gene TRBD1, 5 bases. The V end was cut by 3 bases, the J end by 8 bases, with 17 bases between. Germline CDR1 is SGDLS and CDR2 is YYNGEE. This CDR3 spans 14 amino acids. The CDR3 protein is CASSAEPLGGGYTF. The DNA of the CDR3 is TGTGCCAGCAGCGCAGAGCCCCTGGGGGGGGGCTACACCTTC.

The CDR3 DNA sequence: TGTGCCAGCAGTGGACAGAACACTGAAGCTTTCTTT. It yields the protein CASSGQNTEAFF. This chain uses TRBV2 with TRBJ1-1; no definite D call. The length of the CDR3 is 12 residues. V was pared by 4 bases and J by 1 base, with 4 bases between. The germline V gene encodes CDR1 SNHLY and CDR2 FYNNEI.

The rearrangement links TRBV5-1 to TRBJ1-6; possibly TRBD1 for D (6 bases). The germline CDR1 and CDR2 sequences are SGHRS and YFSETQ. The CDR3 contains 17 residues. The ends were cut back, 0 bases at V and 7 bases at J, with 17 bases in the middle. CDR3 sequence (DNA): TGCGCCAGCAGCTTGGCCGGGGCAGGGGTTCCCAATTCACCCCTCCACTTT. Its protein is CASSLAGAGVPNSPLHF. The whole variable domain, remainder taken from reference TRBV5-1 and TRBJ1-6, is KAGVTQTPRYLIKTRGQQVTLSCSPISGHRSVSWYQQTPGQGLQFLFEYFSETQRNKGNFPGRFSGRQFSNSRSEMNVSTLELGDSALYLCASSLAGAGVPNSPLHFGNGTRLTVT.

Concerning this clone: The same CDR3 arises from other DNA sequences in this sample as well. V usage is TRBV7-9 and J usage is TRBJ2-7, with 10 bases matching TRBD1. V was clipped by 5 bases and J by 3 bases; unmatched bases: 4. CDR1 and CDR2 (germline): SEHNR, FQNEAQ (reference sequence). The CDR3 is 14 residues long. CDR3 sequence (DNA): TGTGCCAGCAGCCCCGGGACAGGGGACTACGAGCAGTACTTC. Residues: CASSPGTGDYEQYF.

The rearrangement joins TRBV7-9 to TRBJ1-1; D might be TRBD1 (6 bases). Germline CDR1 and CDR2: SEHNR and FQNEAQ (reference sequence). CDR3 length equals 13 residues. V lost 6 bases and J lost 7, with 15 bases in between. For the CDR3, the DNA is TGTGCCAGCAGAACGGCGGGGGGCGGTGAAGCTTTCTTT. Translation gives CASRTAGGGEAFF. The full variable domain, with the rest looked up from reference TRBV7-9 and TRBJ1-1, is DTGVSQNPRHKITKRGQNVTFRCDPISEHNRLYWYRQTLGQGPEFLTYFQNEAQLEKSRLLSDRFSAERPKGSFSTLEIQRTEQGDSAMYLCASRTAGGGEAFFGQGTRLTVV.

The gene calls are TRBV29-1 and TRBJ2-7; TRBD1 matches at 7 bases. Germline CDR1 and CDR2: SQVTM and ANQGSEA. V was pared by 1 base and J by 3 bases, with 6 bases of the junction left unmatched. CDR3 length: 14 amino acids. CDR3 bases: TGCAGCGTTGAAGGGGCGACAGGGAGCTACGAGCAGTACTTC. It specifies CSVEGATGSYEQYF.

This sequence joins TRBV10-2 and TRBJ1-6; tentative D call: TRBD1 (5 bases). The CDR3 spans 14 residues. Trimming removed 3 bases from V and 10 bases from J, with 13 bases in between. Germline CDR1 and CDR2: WSHSY and SAAADI. The CDR3 coding sequence is TGCGCCAGCAGTGAAGGGGCGACAAACTCACCCCTCCACTTT. This encodes CASSEGATNSPLHF.

V and J are TRBV27 and TRBJ1-5; 8 nucleotides agree with TRBD1. The J segment lost 9 bases and the V segment lost 5 bases, leaving 9 bases of the junction unmatched. CDR1 is MNHEY, CDR2 SMNVEV, per germline (reference sequence). CDR3 length equals 14 residues. The CDR3 loop reads CASSLRTGRRPQHF. DNA for the CDR3: TGTGCCAGCAGTCTCCGGACAGGGCGAAGGCCCCAGCATTTT.